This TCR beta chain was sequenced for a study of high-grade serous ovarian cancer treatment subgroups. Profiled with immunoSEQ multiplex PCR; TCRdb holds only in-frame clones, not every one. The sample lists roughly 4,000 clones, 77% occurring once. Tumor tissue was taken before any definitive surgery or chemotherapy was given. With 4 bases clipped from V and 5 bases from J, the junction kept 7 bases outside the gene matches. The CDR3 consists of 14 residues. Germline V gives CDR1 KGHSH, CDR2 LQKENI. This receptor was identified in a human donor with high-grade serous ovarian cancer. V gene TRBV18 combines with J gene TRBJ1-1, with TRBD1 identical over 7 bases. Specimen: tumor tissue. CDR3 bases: TGTGCCAGCTCACACATGACAGGGTATACTGAAGCTTTCTTT. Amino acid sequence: CASSHMTGYTEAFF.